This T cell receptor beta chain was obtained from a study of blood T cells in healthy people across ages. A J-beta primer mix and a sample-barcoded 5' primer were used in a second PCR of roughly 6 to 12 cycles. In TCRdb, the 5' RACE reads were re-called with MiXCR into one record per CDR3 protein. The top ten hold roughly 7% of the sample, which has 1,300,000 or so distinct CDR3 sequences, around 55% seen once. This clonotype was recorded a few times. Sequencing used blood. The clonotype comes from a man aged 18 to 29 in good health.

Written as DNA, the CDR3 is TGTGCCAGCAGCTTGGTCTGGGACAGGGACATCCACGAGCAGTACTTC. Translated: CASSLVWDRDIHEQYF. The chain couples TRBV5-6 to TRBJ2-7, with TRBD1 matching over 9 bases. The germline CDR1 and CDR2 sequences are SGHDT and YYEEEE. The CDR3 has 16 residues. With 0 bases clipped from V and 5 bases from J, the junction kept 9 bases outside the gene matches.